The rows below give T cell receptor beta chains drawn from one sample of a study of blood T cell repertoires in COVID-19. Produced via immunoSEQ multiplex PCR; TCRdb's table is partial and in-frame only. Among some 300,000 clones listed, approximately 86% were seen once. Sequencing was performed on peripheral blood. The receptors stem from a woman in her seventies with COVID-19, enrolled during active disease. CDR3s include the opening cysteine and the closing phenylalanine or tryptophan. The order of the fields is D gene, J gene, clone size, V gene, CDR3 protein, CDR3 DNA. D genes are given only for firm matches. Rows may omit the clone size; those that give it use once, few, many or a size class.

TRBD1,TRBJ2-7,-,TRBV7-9,CASTENRDRAHEQYF,TGTGCCAGCACGGAAAACCGGGACAGGGCCCACGAGCAGTACTTC
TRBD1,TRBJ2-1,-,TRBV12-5,CASEPGQGAYNEQFF,TGTGCTAGTGAACCGGGACAGGGGGCTTACAATGAGCAGTTCTTC
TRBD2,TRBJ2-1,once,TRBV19,CASAILADSYNEQFF,TGTGCCAGTGCCATTCTAGCGGATTCCTACAATGAGCAGTTCTTC
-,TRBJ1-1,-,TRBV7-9,CASSLVSGDTEAFF,TGTGCCAGCAGCTTAGTCTCAGGGGACACTGAAGCTTTCTTT
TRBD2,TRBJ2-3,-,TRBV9,CASSVQAGGSPDTQYF,TGTGCCAGCAGCGTCCAAGCGGGGGGCTCCCCAGATACGCAGTATTTT
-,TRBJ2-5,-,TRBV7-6,CASSLVGGWKTQYF,TGTGCCAGCAGCTTAGTCGGGGGATGGAAGACCCAGTACTTC
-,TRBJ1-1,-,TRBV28,CASSLGAGLAEAFF,TGTGCCAGCAGTTTGGGGGCGGGTTTGGCTGAAGCTTTCTTT
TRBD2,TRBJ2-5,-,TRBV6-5,CASSPLAGTLETQYF,TGTGCCAGCAGTCCGCTAGCGGGGACGTTAGAGACCCAGTACTTC
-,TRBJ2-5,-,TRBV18,CASSPPEGQETQYF,TGTGCCAGCTCACCCCCGGAGGGACAAGAGACCCAGTACTTC
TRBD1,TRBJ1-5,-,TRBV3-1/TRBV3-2,CASSQNPPTGESRQPQHF,TGTGCCAGCAGCCAAAACCCCCCCACAGGGGAATCAAGACAGCCCCAGCATTTT
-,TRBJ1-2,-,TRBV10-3,CAISSYRNYGYTF,TGTGCCATCAGTTCCTACAGAAACTATGGCTACACCTTC
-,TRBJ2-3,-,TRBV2,CASSVSSTDTQYF,TGTGCCAGCAGTGTTTCTAGCACAGATACGCAGTATTTT
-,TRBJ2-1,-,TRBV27,CASVGVSYNEQFF,TGTGCCAGCGTCGGGGTCTCCTACAATGAGCAGTTCTTC
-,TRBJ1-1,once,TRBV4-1,CASSQDPLRRRTEAFF,TGCGCCAGCAGCCAAGACCCTTTACGGAGGAGAACTGAAGCTTTCTTT
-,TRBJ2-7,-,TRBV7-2,CASSLIQAYEQYF,TGTGCCAGCAGCTTAATCCAGGCCTACGAGCAGTACTTC
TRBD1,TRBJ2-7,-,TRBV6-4,CASSEDRIYEQYF,TGTGCCAGCAGCGAGGACAGGATCTACGAGCAGTACTTC
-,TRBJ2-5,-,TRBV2,CASTLKETQYF,TGTGCCAGCACCTTAAAAGAGACCCAGTACTTC
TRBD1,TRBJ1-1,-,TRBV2,CASSLLQGAAFF,TGTGCCAGCAGTCTCCTACAGGGGGCGGCTTTCTTT